This T cell receptor (beta chain) was captured in a study of cytomegalovirus exposure and HLA in healthy donors. This CDR3 is 13 amino acids long. V lost 3 bases, J lost 2 bases, and 7 bases lay in between. Germline loops: CDR1 SGHTA, CDR2 FQGNSA. This clone has only a few counts. The PCR contained 60 Vbeta and 13 Jbeta primers. The assay was immunoSEQ multiplex PCR, and TCRdb's table has in-frame clones only and misses some. This sample has 50,000 to 65,000 clones, with 70% to 75% found just once. The sequenced sample consisted of PBMCs. The chain carries TRBV7-2 and TRBJ1-2, with no clear D. This clonotype originated in a woman in her twenties or thirties in good health and CMV-seronegative. DNA for the CDR3: TGTGCCAGCAGCTTGCAGTTAAACTATGGCTACACCTTC. Amino acids: CASSLQLNYGYTF.